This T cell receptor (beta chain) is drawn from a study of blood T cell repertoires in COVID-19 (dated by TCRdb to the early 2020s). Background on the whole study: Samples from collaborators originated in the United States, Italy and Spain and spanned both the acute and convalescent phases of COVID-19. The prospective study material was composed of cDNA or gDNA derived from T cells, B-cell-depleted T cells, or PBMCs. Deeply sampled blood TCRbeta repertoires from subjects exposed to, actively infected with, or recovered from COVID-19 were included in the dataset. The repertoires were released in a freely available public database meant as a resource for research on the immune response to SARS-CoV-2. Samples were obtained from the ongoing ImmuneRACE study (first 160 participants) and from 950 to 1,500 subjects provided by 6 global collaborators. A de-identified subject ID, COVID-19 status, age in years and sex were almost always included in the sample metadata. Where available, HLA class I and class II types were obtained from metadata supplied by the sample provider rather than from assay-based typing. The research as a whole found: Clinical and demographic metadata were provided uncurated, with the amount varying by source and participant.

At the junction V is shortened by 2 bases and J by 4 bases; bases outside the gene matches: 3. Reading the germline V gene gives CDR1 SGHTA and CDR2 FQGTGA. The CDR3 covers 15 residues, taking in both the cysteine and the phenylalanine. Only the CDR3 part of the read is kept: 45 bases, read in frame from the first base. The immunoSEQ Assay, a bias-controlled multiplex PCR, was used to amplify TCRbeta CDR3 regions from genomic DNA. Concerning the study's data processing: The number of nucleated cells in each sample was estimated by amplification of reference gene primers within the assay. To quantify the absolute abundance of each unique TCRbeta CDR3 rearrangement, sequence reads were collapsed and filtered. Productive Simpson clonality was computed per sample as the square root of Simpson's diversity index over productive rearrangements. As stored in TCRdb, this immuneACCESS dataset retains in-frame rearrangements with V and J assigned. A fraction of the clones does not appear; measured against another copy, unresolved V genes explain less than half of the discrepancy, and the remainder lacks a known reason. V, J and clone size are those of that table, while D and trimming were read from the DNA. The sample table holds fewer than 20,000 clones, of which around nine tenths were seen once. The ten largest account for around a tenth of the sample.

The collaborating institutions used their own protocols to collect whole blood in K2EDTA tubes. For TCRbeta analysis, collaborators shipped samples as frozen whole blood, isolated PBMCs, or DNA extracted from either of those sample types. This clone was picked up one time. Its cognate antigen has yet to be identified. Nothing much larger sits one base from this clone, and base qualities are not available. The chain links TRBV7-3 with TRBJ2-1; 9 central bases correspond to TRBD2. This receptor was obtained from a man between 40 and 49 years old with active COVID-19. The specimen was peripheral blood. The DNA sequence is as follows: TGTGCCAGCAGCTTAGGGGCGGGAGGGTACAATGAGCAGTTCTTC. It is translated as CASSLGAGGYNEQFF.